This record covers a single TCR beta chain. Its antigen is still unknown. Germline CDR1 is SGDLS and CDR2 is YYNGEE. CDR3 length equals 15 residues. V was trimmed by 1 base and J by 1 base, leaving 12 bases between them. The sample is drawn from a study of cytomegalovirus exposure and HLA in healthy donors. General study results and limits: Donor immune exposure was known only as CMV serostatus. Sequencing likely produced, as an artifact, a cluster of highly shared sequence variants.

A multiplex PCR was run with 60 Vbeta primers and 13 Jbeta primers. This table comes from immunoSEQ multiplex PCR, and its TCRdb copy is limited to in-frame clones, with some not included. The sample contains 210,000 or so clones, about 90% of which appear only once. The chain links TRBV9 to TRBJ2-7; D is perhaps TRBD2 (5 bases). The source material was PBMCs. The clonotype originates from a man aged 25-45 years in good health and CMV-seronegative. CDR3: CASSVSSGSSYEQYF. Written as DNA, the CDR3 is TGTGCCAGCAGCGTATCCAGCGGCAGTTCCTACGAGCAGTACTTC.